A single sample gave rise to the 11 T cell receptor beta chains below, sequenced in a study of cytomegalovirus exposure and HLA in healthy donors. Researchers ran the PCR with 60 Vbeta and 13 Jbeta primers. Some clones are missing from TCRdb's copy, which holds only in-frame ones; the method was immunoSEQ multiplex PCR. Of more than 95,000 clones listed, almost 80% are singletons. The sample was PBMCs. These TCRs come from a man in his fifties or sixties in good health and CMV-seropositive.

The rearrangement joins TRBV2 to TRBJ2-5, with 15 bases fitting TRBD2. With 4 bases clipped from V and 5 bases from J, the junction kept 2 bases outside the gene matches. Germline V gene lookup returns CDR1 SNHLY and CDR2 FYNNEI. The CDR3 has 15 amino acids. CDR3 sequence (DNA): TGTGCCAGCAGTGCAGGACTAGCGGGAGGGGAGACCCAGTACTTC. Protein sequence: CASSAGLAGGETQYF. The full variable domain, with the rest looked up from reference TRBV2 and TRBJ2-5, is EPEVTQTPSHQVTQMGQEVILRCVPISNHLYFYWYRQILGQKVEFLVSFYNNEISEKSEIFDDQFSVERPDGSNFTLKIRSTKLEDSAMYFCASSAGLAGGETQYFGPGTRLLVL.

The CDR3 loop reads CAWSSGGVDAGELFF. The DNA of the CDR3 is TGTGCCTGGAGTAGCGGAGGGGTCGACGCCGGGGAGCTGTTTTTT. The rearrangement joins TRBV30 to TRBJ2-2; tentative D call: TRBD2 (6 bases). Trimming removed 2 bases at V and 6 bases at J, with 16 bases between. This CDR3 has 15 amino acids. Germline V gives CDR1 GTSNPN, CDR2 SVGIG (reference sequence).

The chain is built from TRBV6-1 and TRBJ2-7, with D maybe TRBD2 (6 bases). The germline CDR1 and CDR2 sequences are MNHNS and SASEGT. V gave up 0 bases and J gave up 3 bases, with 18 bases separating them. The CDR3 covers 17 residues. CDR3 nucleotide sequence: TGTGCCAGCAGTGAAGCGGGAGACGCAAGCGGGCGCTACGAGCAGTACTTC. The encoded protein is CASSEAGDASGRYEQYF.

The genes are TRBV28 and TRBJ2-3; 8 bases match TRBD2. With V trimmed by 5 bases and J by 6 bases, 16 bases remained unmatched. In germline, CDR1 is MDHEN, CDR2 SYDVKM. The CDR3 is made up of 17 amino acids. This chain's CDR3 is CASSPRTSRRAEDTQYF. The CDR3 DNA sequence: TGTGCCAGCAGTCCCCGGACTAGCAGGAGGGCCGAGGATACGCAGTATTTT.

This clone was detected only once. CDR3 DNA sequence: TGTGCCAGCAGCTTACCTAGCGGGAGACTCCAAGAGACCCAGTACTTC. It yields the protein CASSLPSGRLQETQYF. V gene TRBV13 combines with J gene TRBJ2-5; 10 bases are a match to TRBD2. The CDR3 runs 16 residues. Germline CDR1 PRHDT, CDR2 FYEKMQ (reference sequence). After removal of 2 bases from V and 1 base from J, the junction contained 4 bases not matched to a gene.

A few counts support this clone. The chain employs TRBV28 and TRBJ1-6, with a possible D match to TRBD1 (5 bases). The V gene lost 3 bases and the J gene lost 9 bases, with 18 bases spanning the gap. CDR1 and CDR2 from the germline V gene are MDHEN and SYDVKM. The CDR3 length is 16 residues. This CDR3 reads CASSFGSTRGFSPLHF. CDR3 DNA: TGTGCCAGCAGTTTTGGCAGTACTCGGGGGTTTTCACCCCTCCACTTT.

In this sample, this clone turned up a few times. One junction end does not reproduce the germline sequence, and a read error may be involved. The chain joins TRBV6-4 to TRBJ2-1; 9 nucleotides align to TRBD2. Germline V gene sequence: CDR1 MRHNA, CDR2 SNTAGT. The CDR3 contains 14 residues. The CDR3 region is CASSYSREGNEQFF. CDR3 in DNA: TGTGCCAGCAGTTACTCGCGGGAGGGCAATGAGCAGTTCTTC.

This chain joins TRBV6-6 and TRBJ2-1, with 12 nucleotides matching TRBD2. The CDR3 is 16 amino acids. Germline V CDR1 and CDR2: MNHNY, SVGAGI (reference sequence). V was clipped by 5 bases and J by 4 bases; unmatched bases: 6. The CDR3 loop reads CASSRLAGVRYNEQFF. The DNA of the CDR3 is TGTGCCAGCAGTAGACTAGCGGGAGTTAGGTACAATGAGCAGTTCTTC.

This clone occurred once. This chain links TRBV29-1 with TRBJ2-7; possible D gene TRBD1, 5 bases. Germline-derived CDR1 and CDR2 are SQVTM and ANQGSEA. Trimming pared 3 bases from V and 1 base from J, leaving 7 bases between. This CDR3 region has 12 residues. Here the CDR3 reads CSVDQGSYEQYF. CDR3 DNA sequence: TGCAGCGTTGACCAGGGTTCCTACGAGCAGTACTTC.

The genes are TRBV7-8 and TRBJ2-1, with D hard to call. CDR1 SGHVS and CDR2 FQNEAQ come from the germline V gene. Trimming took off 1 base at V and 8 bases at J, with 9 bases between the two ends. The CDR3 extends over 13 amino acids. As DNA, the CDR3 is TGTGCCAGCAGCTTAGATCGGGTTCATGAGCAGTTCTTC. Its protein product is CASSLDRVHEQFF.

V and J are TRBV28 and TRBJ1-4; D is ambiguous. There are 16 residues in the CDR3. V lost 3 bases and J 3 bases, leaving 14 bases between the germline ends. The germline V gene has CDR1 MDHEN and CDR2 SYDVKM. The CDR3 here is CASSFSGPGANEKLFF. In DNA, the CDR3 is TGTGCCAGCAGTTTCAGCGGTCCAGGAGCTAATGAAAAACTGTTTTTT.